The rows below give T cell receptor beta chains drawn from one sample of a study of human T cells and chemical hapten exposure. TCRdb reanalysed the RACE reads using MiXCR and keeps one entry per CDR3 protein. The table records a few hundred thousand distinct CDR3 sequences, approximately 5.8% of them present only once. Here the sequenced sample was whole blood, taken in connection with sensitization to the hapten diphenylcyclopropenone (DPC). The receptors derive from a woman younger than 30 with alopecia areata. Some clones in this sample may be carry-over from other donors' samples. Both conserved end residues are part of each CDR3. D genes are given only for firm matches. Size is omitted from some rows. Given values are once, few, many or a class for expanded clones.

v_call	d_call	j_call	cdr3_length	clone_size	cdr3_aa	cdr3_nt
TRBV7-8	TRBD1	TRBJ1-1	15	.	CASSKGQGRYTEAFF	TGTGCCAGCAGCAAAGGACAGGGGAGGTACACTGAAGCTTTCTTT
TRBV7-9	.	TRBJ2-5	14	.	CASSQGGIVETQYF	TGTGCCAGCAGCCAAGGCGGAATCGTTGAGACCCAGTACTTC
TRBV12-3/TRBV12-4	.	TRBJ2-5	14	many	CASSFKLGAGTQYF	TGTGCCAGCAGTTTTAAGCTAGGGGCTGGGACCCAGTACTTC
TRBV6-6	.	TRBJ1-4	15	.	CASSWRRATNEKLFF	TGTGCCAGCAGTTGGCGGAGAGCAACTAATGAAAAACTGTTTTTT
TRBV3-1	TRBD1	TRBJ2-3	15	many	CASSQGGGLSDTQYF	TGTGCCAGCAGCCAAGGAGGGGGCTTGTCAGATACGCAGTATTTT
TRBV6-6	.	TRBJ1-1	12	many	CASSYAVGEAFF	TGTGCCAGCAGTTATGCGGTCGGGGAAGCTTTCTTT
TRBV27	.	TRBJ2-5	13	.	CASSLMGQETQYF	TGTGCCAGCTCACTCATGGGACAAGAGACCCAGTACTTC
TRBV7-2	.	TRBJ2-5	16	many	CASSLRPGHPQETQYF	TGTGCCAGCAGCCTGAGACCGGGACACCCACAAGAGACCCAGTACTTC
TRBV4-2	TRBD1	TRBJ1-1	16	.	CASSQDKGAGNTEAFF	TGTGCCAGCAGCCAAGATAAGGGGGCTGGAAACACTGAAGCTTTCTTT
TRBV20-1	.	TRBJ2-1	15	many	CSANEGERDAEEQFF	TGCAGTGCTAACGAGGGGGAGCGGGACGCTGAGGAGCAGTTCTTC